This T cell receptor (beta chain) was documented in a study of blood T cell repertoires in COVID-19 (dated by TCRdb to the early 2020s). General notes on the study: Samples covering the acute and convalescent phases of COVID-19 were provided by collaborators in the United States, Italy and Spain. The material from the prospective study consisted of cDNA or gDNA derived from T cells, B-cell-depleted T cells, or PBMCs. Deeply sampled blood TCRbeta repertoires from subjects exposed to, actively infected with, or recovered from COVID-19 were included in the dataset. Samples came from the ongoing ImmuneRACE study (first 160 participants) plus 1,254 subjects from 6 global collaborators. The sample metadata nearly always contained a de-identified subject ID, COVID-19 status, age in years and sex. The repertoires were released in a freely available public database intended as a resource for research on the immune response to SARS-CoV-2. HLA class I and class II types, where available, came from metadata supplied by the sample provider rather than from assay-based typing. General study outcomes and caveats: The amount of clinical and demographic metadata varied by source and participant and was provided uncurated.

The CDR3 spans 16 residues, from the cysteine through the phenylalanine. Just the 48-base CDR3 DNA is kept, in frame starting at base 1. The germline V gene provides CDR1 SGHDT and CDR2 YYEEEE. Here V drops 0 bases and J drops 5 bases, and the junction holds 7 bases not matched to any gene. Concerning this clone: Its antigen is unknown. No base quality information exists; no much larger clone differs at one position.

Collaborating institutions collected whole blood in K2EDTA tubes following their own protocols. For TCRbeta analysis, collaborators shipped samples in one of three forms: frozen whole blood, isolated PBMCs, or DNA extracted from either of those sample types. The immunoSEQ Assay, a bias-controlled multiplex PCR, was used to amplify TCRbeta CDR3 regions from genomic DNA. In the original analysis: The number of nucleated cells in each sample was estimated from the amplification of reference gene primers within the assay. Sequence reads were collapsed and filtered to measure the absolute abundance of every unique TCRbeta CDR3 rearrangement. For each sample, productive Simpson clonality was calculated as the square root of Simpson's diversity index over productive rearrangements. TCRdb took this table from immuneACCESS and kept in-frame rearrangements with V and J called. Such tables lack part of the clones; where checked against another copy, unresolved V genes explain under half of the gap, and the rest is unexplained. Clone size and the V and J calls come from that table; the DNA yielded D and trimming. This sample is represented by fewer than 200,000 clones; around four fifths of them were singletons. Around 2.7% of the sample is taken by the ten largest.

The source material was peripheral blood. The sequence derives from a man between 65 and 85 years old with acute or convalescent COVID-19. The rearrangement combines TRBV5-6 with TRBJ1-3; 8 central bases correspond to TRBD1. The CDR3 in this case is CASSLDSGQGRNTIYF. The DNA sequence is TGTGCCAGCAGCTTGGACTCCGGACAGGGTAGAAACACCATATATTTT.